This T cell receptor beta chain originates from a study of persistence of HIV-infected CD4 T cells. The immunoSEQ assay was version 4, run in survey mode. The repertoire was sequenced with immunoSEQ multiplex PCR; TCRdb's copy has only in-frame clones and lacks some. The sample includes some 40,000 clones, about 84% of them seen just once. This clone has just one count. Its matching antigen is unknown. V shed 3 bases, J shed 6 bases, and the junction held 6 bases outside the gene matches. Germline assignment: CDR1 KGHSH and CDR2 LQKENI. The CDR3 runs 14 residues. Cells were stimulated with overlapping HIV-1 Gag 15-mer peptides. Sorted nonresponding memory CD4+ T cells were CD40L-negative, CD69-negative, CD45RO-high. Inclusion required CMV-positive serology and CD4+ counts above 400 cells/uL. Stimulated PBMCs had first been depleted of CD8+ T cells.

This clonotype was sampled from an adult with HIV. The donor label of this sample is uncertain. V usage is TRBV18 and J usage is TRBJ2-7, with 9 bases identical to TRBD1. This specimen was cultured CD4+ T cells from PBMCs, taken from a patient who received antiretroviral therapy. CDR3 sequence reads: CASSPGQGNGEQYF. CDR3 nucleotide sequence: TGTGCCAGCTCACCGGGACAGGGTAACGGCGAGCAGTACTTC.